This T cell receptor (beta chain) is drawn from a study of Ad26.COV2.S vaccination and SARS-CoV-2 variants. Study observations and caveats: The TCR breadth and depth analyses may have produced an underestimate of total T cell responses. Non-spike TCR breadth showed similarity between vaccine and placebo recipients. Spike-specific TCR breadth was greater after Ad26.COV2.S than placebo. Following vaccination, spike-specific CD8+ and CD4+ T cell responses reportedly exhibited substantial breadth.

The CDR3 consists of 14 residues. Germline V gene sequence: CDR1 MDHEN, CDR2 SYDVKM. The V gene lost 2 bases and the J gene lost 4 bases, with 11 bases spanning the gap. Of note for this clone: The antigen is undetermined.

Assay used: immunoSEQ multiplex PCR; TCRdb lists only in-frame clones, some missing. This table holds under 95,000 clones, approximately 86% found once. J is TRBJ1-2 and V is TRBV28, with D unresolved. The receptor's source is a human donor who had recovered from COVID-19. Source: peripheral blood, taken after recovery from COVID-19. The CDR3 loop reads CASSLVVGFYGYTF. Written as DNA, the CDR3 is TGTGCCAGCAGTTTAGTAGTGGGATTCTATGGCTACACCTTC.